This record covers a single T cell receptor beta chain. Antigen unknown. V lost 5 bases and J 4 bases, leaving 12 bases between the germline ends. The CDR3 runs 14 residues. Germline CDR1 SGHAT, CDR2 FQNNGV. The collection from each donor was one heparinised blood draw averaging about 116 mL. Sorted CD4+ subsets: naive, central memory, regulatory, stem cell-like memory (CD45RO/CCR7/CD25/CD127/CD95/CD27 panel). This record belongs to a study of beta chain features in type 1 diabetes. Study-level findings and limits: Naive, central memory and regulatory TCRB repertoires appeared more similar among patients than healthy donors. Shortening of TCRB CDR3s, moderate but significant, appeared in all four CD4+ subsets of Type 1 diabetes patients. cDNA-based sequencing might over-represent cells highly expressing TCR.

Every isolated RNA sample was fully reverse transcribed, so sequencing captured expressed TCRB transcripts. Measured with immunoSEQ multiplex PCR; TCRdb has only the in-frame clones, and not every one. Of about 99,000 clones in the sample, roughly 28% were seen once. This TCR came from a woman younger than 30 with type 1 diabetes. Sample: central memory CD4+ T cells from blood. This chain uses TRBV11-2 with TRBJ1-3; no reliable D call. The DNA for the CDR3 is TGTGCCAGCAGCCCAGAGGTAGGCGGAAACACCATATATTTT. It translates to CASSPEVGGNTIYF.